The rows below give T cell receptor beta chains drawn from one sample of a study of monozygotic twins with inflammatory bowel disease. One entry per CDR3 protein, without DNA, is what TCRdb gives after re-calling the 5' RACE reads. The repertoire table contains just over 300,000 distinct CDR3 sequences. Sequencing was carried out using blood. The receptors were gathered from a human donor with ulcerative colitis or Crohn's disease, or a healthy co-twin of an affected twin (not recorded which). CDR3s include the opening cysteine and the closing phenylalanine or tryptophan.

J gene,V gene,CDR3 protein
TRBJ2-2,TRBV30,CAWSVRVPGELFF
TRBJ2-1,TRBV5-1,CASSLVLAGGVIEQFF
TRBJ2-7,TRBV29-1,CSVSTGVEQYF
TRBJ2-3,TRBV11-3,CASSFGLAAADTQYF
TRBJ2-7,TRBV7-2,CASSFPGGQGMAYEQYF
TRBJ2-5,TRBV24-1,CATSETDRAGETQYF
TRBJ2-3,TRBV20-1,CSATASGRAADTQYF
TRBJ2-7,TRBV5-1,CASSLDGFEQYF
TRBJ2-3,TRBV5-1,CASSSDGTDTQYF
TRBJ1-6,TRBV27,CASSLSGGASSPLHF
TRBJ2-2,TRBV12-3/TRBV12-4,CASSFRYTGELFF
TRBJ2-3,TRBV20-1,CSAARAGDGDTQYF
TRBJ1-2,TRBV4-1,CASSHPSGGTGDYGYTF
TRBJ2-7,TRBV5-6,CASSLAPRQTYEQYF
TRBJ1-2,TRBV5-1,CASSFEFNYGYTF